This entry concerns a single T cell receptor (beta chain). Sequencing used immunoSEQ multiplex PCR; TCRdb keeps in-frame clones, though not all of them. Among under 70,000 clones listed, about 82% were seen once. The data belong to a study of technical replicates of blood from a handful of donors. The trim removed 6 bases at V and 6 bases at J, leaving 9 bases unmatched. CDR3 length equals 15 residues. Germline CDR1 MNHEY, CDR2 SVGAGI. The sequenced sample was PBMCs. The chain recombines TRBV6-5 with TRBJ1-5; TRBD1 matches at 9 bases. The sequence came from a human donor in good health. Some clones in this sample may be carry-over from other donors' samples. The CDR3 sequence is CASRADRGMGQPQHF. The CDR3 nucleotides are TGTGCCAGCAGAGCCGACAGGGGGATGGGTCAGCCCCAGCATTTT.